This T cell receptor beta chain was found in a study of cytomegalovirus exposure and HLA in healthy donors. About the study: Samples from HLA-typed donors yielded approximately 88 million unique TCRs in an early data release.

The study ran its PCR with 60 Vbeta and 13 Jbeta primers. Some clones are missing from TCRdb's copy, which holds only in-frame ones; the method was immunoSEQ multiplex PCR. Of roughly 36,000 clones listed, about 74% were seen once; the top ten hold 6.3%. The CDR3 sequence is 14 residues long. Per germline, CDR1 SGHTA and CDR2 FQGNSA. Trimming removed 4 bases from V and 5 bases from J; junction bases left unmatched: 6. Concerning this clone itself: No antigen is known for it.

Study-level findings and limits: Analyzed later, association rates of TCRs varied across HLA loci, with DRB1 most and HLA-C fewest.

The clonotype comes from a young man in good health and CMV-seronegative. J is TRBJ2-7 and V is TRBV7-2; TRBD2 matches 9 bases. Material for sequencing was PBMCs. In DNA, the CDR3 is TGTGCCAGCAGCTCGGGACTAGCAGGGGACGAGCAGTACTTC. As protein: CASSSGLAGDEQYF. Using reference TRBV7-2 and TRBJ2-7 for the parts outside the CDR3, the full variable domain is GAGVSQSPSNKVTEKGKDVELRCDPISGHTALYWYRQSLGQGLEFLIYFQGNSAPDKSGLPSDRFSAERTGGSVSTLTIQRTQQEDSAVYLCASSSGLAGDEQYFGPGTRLTVT.